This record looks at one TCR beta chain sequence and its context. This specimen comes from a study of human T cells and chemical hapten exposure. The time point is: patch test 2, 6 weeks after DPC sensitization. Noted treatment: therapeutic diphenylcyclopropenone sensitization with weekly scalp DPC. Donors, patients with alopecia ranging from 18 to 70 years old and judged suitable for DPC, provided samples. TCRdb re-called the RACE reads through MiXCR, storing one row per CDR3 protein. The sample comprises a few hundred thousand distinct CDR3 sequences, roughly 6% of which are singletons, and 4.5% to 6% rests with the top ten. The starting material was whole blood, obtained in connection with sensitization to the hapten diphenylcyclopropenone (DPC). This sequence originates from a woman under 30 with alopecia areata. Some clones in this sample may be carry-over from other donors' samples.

The CDR3: CASSTSSSETQYF. The CDR3 DNA follows: TGCGCCAGCAGCACCTCCTCGTCGGAGACCCAGTACTTC. The V call is TRBV5-1, the J call TRBJ2-5; D is ambiguous. The CDR3 length is 13 residues. V lost 4 bases, J lost 5 bases, and 12 bases lay in between. Germline CDR1 reads SGHRS; CDR2 reads YFSETQ.